Below, 14 T cell receptor beta chains from the same sample are listed, as sequenced in a study of blood T cell repertoires in COVID-19. Measured with immunoSEQ multiplex PCR; TCRdb has only the in-frame clones, and not every one. This table holds about 83,000 clones, about 87% found once. The source material was peripheral blood. These receptors were collected from a man at least 80 years old with active or convalescent COVID-19.

J is TRBJ1-1 and V is TRBV7-6, with D possibly matching TRBD1 (5 bases). The CDR3 runs to 13 residues. Germline V gene data show CDR1 as SGHVS and CDR2 as FNYEAQ. Trimming stripped 6 bases from V and 3 bases from J, with 11 bases between. CDR3 nucleotides: TGTGCCAGCAGTCTGTCGGGGGACACTGAAGCTTTCTTT. Its translation is CASSLSGDTEAFF.

This rearrangement joins TRBV5-1 to TRBJ1-1; 9 nucleotides line up with TRBD1. CDR1 and CDR2 (germline): SGHRS, YFSETQ. The V segment lost 4 bases and the J segment 1 base; nucleotides outside the gene matches: 11. This CDR3 region has 17 residues. CDR3 amino acids: CASSVGGTGKANTEAFF. CDR3 coding DNA: TGCGCCAGCAGCGTGGGTGGGACAGGGAAGGCGAACACTGAAGCTTTCTTT. Using reference TRBV5-1 and TRBJ1-1 for the parts outside the CDR3, the full variable domain is KAGVTQTPRYLIKTRGQQVTLSCSPISGHRSVSWYQQTPGQGLQFLFEYFSETQRNKGNFPGRFSGRQFSNSRSEMNVSTLELGDSALYLCASSVGGTGKANTEAFFGQGTRLTVV.

V usage is TRBV5-6 and J usage is TRBJ2-1; 7 positions agree with TRBD2. V trimming: 6 bases; J trimming: 2 bases; junction bases outside the gene matches: 20. The germline V gene encodes CDR1 SGHDT and CDR2 YYEEEE. This CDR3 contains 19 residues. Written as DNA, the CDR3 is TGTGCCAGCACCTTTGGGGGGAGGGCCTTCGTGAAAACCTACAATGAGCAGTTCTTC. Translation: CASTFGGRAFVKTYNEQFF.

The chain links TRBV7-6 to TRBJ2-5; no definite D call. CDR3 length: 14 residues. V shed 4 bases and J shed 6 bases, with 15 bases lying between them. Germline V CDR1 and CDR2: SGHVS, FNYEAQ. The CDR3 coding sequence is TGTGCCAGCAGCTCCTCTAGGTCCGTGAAGACCCAGTACTTC. Its protein is CASSSSRSVKTQYF.

This CDR3 is CASSPRWLGGYEQFF. CDR3 in DNA: TGTGCCAGCAGCCCCCGTTGGTTAGGGGGATATGAGCAGTTCTTC. The J gene is TRBJ2-1, the V gene TRBV27, with D tentatively TRBD1 (6 bases). Germline V lookup: CDR1 MNHEY, CDR2 SMNVEV (reference sequence). V gave up 6 bases and J gave up 8 bases, with 20 bases separating them. The CDR3 length is 15 residues.

J is TRBJ1-1 and V is TRBV6-5, with 7 nucleotides matching TRBD1. With 6 bases clipped from V and 2 bases from J, the junction kept 6 bases outside the gene matches. The CDR3 consists of 14 residues. Germline lookup yields CDR1 MNHEY and CDR2 SVGAGI. The CDR3 region has the DNA TGTGCCAGCAGGGGGACAGCGGTTAACACTGAAGCTTTCTTT. Encoded protein: CASRGTAVNTEAFF.

This chain joins TRBV4-1 and TRBJ1-1; D might be TRBD1 (5 bases). CDR3 length: 14 residues. CDR1 and CDR2 from the germline V gene are MGHRA and YSYEKL. The germline V and J ends were trimmed by 2 bases and 11 bases, with 18 bases remaining between them. Written as DNA, the CDR3 is TGCGCCAGCAGCCAAACTTGGGGCGGGGAAAAGGCTTTCTTT. This translates into CASSQTWGGEKAFF.

V usage is TRBV11-2 and J usage is TRBJ1-1; D is ambiguous. Trimming removed 1 base from V and 4 bases from J, with 10 bases in between. This CDR3 contains 14 residues. Germline CDR1 reads SGHAT; CDR2 reads FQNNGV. Here the CDR3 DNA reads TGTGCCAGCAGCTTAGCCGGGGATGGCACTGAAGCTTTCTTT. This codes for CASSLAGDGTEAFF.

Here the CDR3 DNA reads TGCAGCGGCAGACTGTTGAATGAGCAGTTCTTC. This codes for CSGRLLNEQFF. The chain carries TRBV29-1 and TRBJ2-1; D unclear. The CDR3 loop spans 11 amino acids. The germline V and J ends were trimmed by 7 bases and 7 bases, with 11 bases remaining between them. The germline gives CDR1 SQVTM, CDR2 ANQGSEA.

The chain combines TRBV19 with TRBJ1-5; 12 positions agree with TRBD1. The CDR3 runs to 16 residues. The junction had 8 bases not matched to a gene; V was cut back by 5 bases and J by 6 bases. The V gene's germline CDR1 is LNHDA and CDR2 SQIVND (reference sequence). CDR3 protein: CASSETGTGGRQPQHF. DNA of the CDR3: TGTGCCAGTAGTGAAACCGGGACAGGGGGCCGTCAGCCCCAGCATTTT. Supplemented by reference TRBV19 and TRBJ1-5, the full variable domain reads DGGITQSPKYLFRKEGQNVTLSCEQNLNHDAMYWYRQDPGQGLRLIYYSQIVNDFQKGDIAEGYSVSREKKESFPLTVTSAQKNPTAFYLCASSETGTGGRQPQHFGDGTRLSIL.

The genes are TRBV3-1 (or the pseudogene TRBV3-2) and TRBJ1-3, with unresolved D. This CDR3 spans 15 amino acids. V lost 5 bases, J lost 2 bases, and 13 bases lay in between. Germline V CDR1 and CDR2: LGHDT, YNNKEL (reference sequence). The CDR3 DNA reads as TGTGCCAGCAGCACCTACGACGGGACTGGAAACACCATATATTTT. Translation: CASSTYDGTGNTIYF.

This clone showed up just once. This sequence joins TRBV7-2 and TRBJ2-4, with 9 bases matching TRBD2. Germline lookup yields CDR1 SGHTA and CDR2 FQGNSA. There are 17 residues in the CDR3. V dropped 6 bases and J dropped 9; count of bases not matched to a gene: 18. Here the CDR3 DNA reads TGTGCCAGCAGACCACCCATTGCTAAAGCGGGGGGACCCATTCAGTACTTC. It specifies CASRPPIAKAGGPIQYF.

V and J are TRBV28 and TRBJ1-5, with D uncertain. The CDR3 has 17 residues. Trimming left V 1 base short and J 0 bases short, with 13 bases between. The germline CDR1 and CDR2 sequences are MDHEN and SYDVKM. CDR3 bases: TGTGCCAGCAGTTTATTGGTCTTCAGTGATAGCAATCAGCCCCAGCATTTT. Its protein is CASSLLVFSDSNQPQHF.

The chain is built from TRBV28 and TRBJ1-1; tentatively, D is TRBD1 (5 bases). The CDR3 spans 14 residues. CDR1 and CDR2 (germline): MDHEN, SYDVKM. V lost 4 bases and J 5 bases, leaving 14 bases between the germline ends. CDR3 nucleotides: TGTGCCAGCAGTTCCACAGGCGGCGTTACTGAAGCTTTCTTT. As protein: CASSSTGGVTEAFF. Based on the CDR3 plus reference TRBV28 and TRBJ1-1, the full variable domain is DVKVTQSSRYLVKRTGEKVFLECVQDMDHENMFWYRQDPGLGLRLIYFSYDVKMKEKGDIPEGYSVSREKKERFSLILESASTNQTSMYLCASSSTGGVTEAFFGQGTRLTVV.